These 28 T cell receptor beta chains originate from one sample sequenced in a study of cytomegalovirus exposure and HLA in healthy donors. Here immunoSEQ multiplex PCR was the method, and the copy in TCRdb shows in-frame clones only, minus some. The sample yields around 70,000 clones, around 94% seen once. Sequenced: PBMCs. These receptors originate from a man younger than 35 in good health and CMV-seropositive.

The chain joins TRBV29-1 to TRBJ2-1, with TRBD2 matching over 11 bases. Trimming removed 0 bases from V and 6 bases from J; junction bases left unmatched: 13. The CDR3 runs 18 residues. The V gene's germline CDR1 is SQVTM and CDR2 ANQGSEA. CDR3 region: CSVEELMGLAVLFNEQFF. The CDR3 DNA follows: TGCAGCGTTGAAGAGCTGATGGGACTAGCGGTCCTATTCAATGAGCAGTTCTTC.

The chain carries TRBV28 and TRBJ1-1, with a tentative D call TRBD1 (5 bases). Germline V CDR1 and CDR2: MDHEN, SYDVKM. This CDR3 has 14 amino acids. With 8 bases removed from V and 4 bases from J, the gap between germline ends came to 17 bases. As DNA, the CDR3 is TGTGCCAGCGAGAGAGCCAGGGTCGGCACTGAAGCTTTCTTT. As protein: CASERARVGTEAFF.

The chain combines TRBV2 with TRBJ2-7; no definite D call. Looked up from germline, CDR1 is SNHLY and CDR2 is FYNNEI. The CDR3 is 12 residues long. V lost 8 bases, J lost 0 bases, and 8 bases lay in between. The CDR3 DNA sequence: TGTGCCAGCTGGCGGAACTCCTACGAGCAGTACTTC. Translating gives CASWRNSYEQYF. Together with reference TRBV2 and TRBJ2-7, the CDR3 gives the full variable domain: EPEVTQTPSHQVTQMGQEVILRCVPISNHLYFYWYRQILGQKVEFLVSFYNNEISEKSEIFDDQFSVERPDGSNFTLKIRSTKLEDSAMYFCASWRNSYEQYFGPGTRLTVT.

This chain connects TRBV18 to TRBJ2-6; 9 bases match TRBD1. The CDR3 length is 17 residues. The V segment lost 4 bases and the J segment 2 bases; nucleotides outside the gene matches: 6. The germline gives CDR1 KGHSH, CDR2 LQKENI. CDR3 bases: TGTGCCAGCTCACTGAGGACAGGGGAGGCTGGGGCCAACGTCCTGACTTTC. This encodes CASSLRTGEAGANVLTF.

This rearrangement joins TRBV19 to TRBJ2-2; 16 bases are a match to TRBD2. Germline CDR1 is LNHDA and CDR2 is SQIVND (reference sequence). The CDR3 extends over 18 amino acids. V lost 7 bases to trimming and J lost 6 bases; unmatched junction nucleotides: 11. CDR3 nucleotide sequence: TGTGCCAGTACCTCGGGACTAGCGGGAGGGCGGCTCGCCGGGGAGCTGTTTTTT. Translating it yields CASTSGLAGGRLAGELFF.

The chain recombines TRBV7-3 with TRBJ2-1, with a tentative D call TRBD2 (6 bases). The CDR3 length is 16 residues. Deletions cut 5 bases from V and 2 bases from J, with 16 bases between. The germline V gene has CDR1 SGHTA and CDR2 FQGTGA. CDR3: CASSPYGGGPYNEQFF. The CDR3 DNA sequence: TGTGCCAGCAGCCCATACGGGGGTGGGCCCTACAATGAGCAGTTCTTC.

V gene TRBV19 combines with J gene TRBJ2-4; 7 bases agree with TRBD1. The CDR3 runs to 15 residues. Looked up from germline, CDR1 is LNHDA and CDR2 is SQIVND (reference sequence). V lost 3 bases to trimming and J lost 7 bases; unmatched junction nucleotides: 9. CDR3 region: CASSIQTGYANIQYF. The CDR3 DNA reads TGTGCCAGTAGTATCCAGACAGGGTATGCTAACATTCAGTACTTC. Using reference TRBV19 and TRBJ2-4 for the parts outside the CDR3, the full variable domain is DGGITQSPKYLFRKEGQNVTLSCEQNLNHDAMYWYRQDPGQGLRLIYYSQIVNDFQKGDIAEGYSVSREKKESFPLTVTSAQKNPTAFYLCASSIQTGYANIQYFGAGTRLSVL.

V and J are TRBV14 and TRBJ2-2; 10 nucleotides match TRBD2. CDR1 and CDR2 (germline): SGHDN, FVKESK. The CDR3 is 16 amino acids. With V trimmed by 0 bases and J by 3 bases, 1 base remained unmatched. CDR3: CASSQDLAGDTGELFF. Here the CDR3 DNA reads TGTGCCAGCAGCCAAGATCTAGCGGGGGACACCGGGGAGCTGTTTTTT. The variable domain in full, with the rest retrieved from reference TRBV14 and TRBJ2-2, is EAGVTQFPSHSVIEKGQTVTLRCDPISGHDNLYWYRRVMGKEIKFLLHFVKESKQDESGMPNNRFLAERTGGTYSTLKVQPAELEDSGVYFCASSQDLAGDTGELFFGEGSRLTVL.

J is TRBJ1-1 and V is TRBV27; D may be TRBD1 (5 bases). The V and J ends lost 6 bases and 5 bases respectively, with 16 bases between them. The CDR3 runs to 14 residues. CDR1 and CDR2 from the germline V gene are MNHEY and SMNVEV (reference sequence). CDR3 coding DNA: TGTGCCAGCAGCTACGGGGGAGGGTGGACTGAAGCTTTCTTT. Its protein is CASSYGGGWTEAFF.

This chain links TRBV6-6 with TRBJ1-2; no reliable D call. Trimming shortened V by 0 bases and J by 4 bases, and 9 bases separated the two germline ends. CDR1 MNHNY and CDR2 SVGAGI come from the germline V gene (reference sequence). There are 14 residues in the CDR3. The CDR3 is CASSYSFEAYGYTF. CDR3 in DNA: TGTGCCAGCAGTTACTCCTTCGAAGCCTATGGCTACACCTTC.

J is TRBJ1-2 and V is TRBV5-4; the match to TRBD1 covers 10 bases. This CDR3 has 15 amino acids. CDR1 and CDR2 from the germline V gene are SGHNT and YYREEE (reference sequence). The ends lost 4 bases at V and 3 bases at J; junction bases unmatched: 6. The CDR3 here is CASSTLTGGDYGYTF. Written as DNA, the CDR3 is TGTGCCAGCAGCACCTTGACAGGGGGCGACTATGGCTACACCTTC. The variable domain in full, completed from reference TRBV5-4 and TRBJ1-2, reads ETGVTQSPTHLIKTRGQQVTLRCSSQSGHNTVSWYQQALGQGPQFIFQYYREEENGRGNFPPRFSGLQFPNYSSELNVNALELDDSALYLCASSTLTGGDYGYTFGSGTRLTVV.

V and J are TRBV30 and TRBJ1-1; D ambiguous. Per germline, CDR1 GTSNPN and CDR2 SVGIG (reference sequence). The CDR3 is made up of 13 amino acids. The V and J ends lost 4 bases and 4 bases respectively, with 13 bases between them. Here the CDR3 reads CAWTPGGFTEAFF. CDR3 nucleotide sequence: TGTGCCTGGACCCCCGGAGGGTTCACTGAAGCTTTCTTT.

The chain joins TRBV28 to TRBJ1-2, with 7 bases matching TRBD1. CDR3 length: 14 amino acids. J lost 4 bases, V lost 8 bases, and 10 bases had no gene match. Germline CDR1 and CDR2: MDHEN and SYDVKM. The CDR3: CASLDTGTVYGYTF. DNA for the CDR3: TGTGCCAGCCTAGACACCGGGACAGTCTATGGCTACACCTTC.

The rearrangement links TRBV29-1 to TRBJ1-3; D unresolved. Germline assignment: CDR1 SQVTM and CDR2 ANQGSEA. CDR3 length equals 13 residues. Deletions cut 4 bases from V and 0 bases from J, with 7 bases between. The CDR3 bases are TGCAGCGTTGCAGTTCTCTCTGGAAACACCATATATTTT. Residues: CSVAVLSGNTIYF.

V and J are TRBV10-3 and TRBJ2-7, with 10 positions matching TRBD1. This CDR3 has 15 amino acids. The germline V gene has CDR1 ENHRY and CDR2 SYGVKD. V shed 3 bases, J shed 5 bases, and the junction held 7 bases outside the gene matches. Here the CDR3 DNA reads TGTGCCATCAGTGATTCCGGGACAGGGGCAAACGAGCAGTACTTC. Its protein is CAISDSGTGANEQYF.

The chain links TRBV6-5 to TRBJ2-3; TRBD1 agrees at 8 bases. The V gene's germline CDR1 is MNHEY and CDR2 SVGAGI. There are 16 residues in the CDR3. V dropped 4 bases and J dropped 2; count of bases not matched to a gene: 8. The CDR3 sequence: CASSSPGGADTDTQYF. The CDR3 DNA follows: TGTGCCAGCAGTTCGCCAGGGGGCGCGGACACAGATACGCAGTATTTT.

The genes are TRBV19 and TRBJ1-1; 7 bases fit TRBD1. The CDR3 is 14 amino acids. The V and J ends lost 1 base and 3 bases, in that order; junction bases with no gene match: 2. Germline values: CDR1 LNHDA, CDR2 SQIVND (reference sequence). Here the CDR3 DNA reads TGTGCCAGTAGTATAGTGGGACAGTACACTGAAGCTTTCTTT. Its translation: CASSIVGQYTEAFF.

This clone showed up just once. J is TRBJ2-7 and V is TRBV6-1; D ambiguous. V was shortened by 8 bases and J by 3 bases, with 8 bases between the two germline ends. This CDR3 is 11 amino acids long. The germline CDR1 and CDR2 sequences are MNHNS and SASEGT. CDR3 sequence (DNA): TGTGCCAGCGGAGAGCTCTACGAGCAGTACTTC. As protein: CASGELYEQYF.

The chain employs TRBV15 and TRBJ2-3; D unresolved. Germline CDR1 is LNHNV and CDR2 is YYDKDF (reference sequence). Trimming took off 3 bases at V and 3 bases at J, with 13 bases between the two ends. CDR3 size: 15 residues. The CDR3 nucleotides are TGTGCCACCAGCAGCAGACTGGTGTCGACAGATACGCAGTATTTT. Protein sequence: CATSSRLVSTDTQYF. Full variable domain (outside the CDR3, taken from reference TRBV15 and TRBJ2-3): DAMVIQNPRYQVTQFGKPVTLSCSQTLNHNVMYWYQQKSSQAPKLLFHYYDKDFNNEADTPDNFQSRRPNTSFCFLDIRSPGLGDTAMYLCATSSRLVSTDTQYFGPGTRLTVL.

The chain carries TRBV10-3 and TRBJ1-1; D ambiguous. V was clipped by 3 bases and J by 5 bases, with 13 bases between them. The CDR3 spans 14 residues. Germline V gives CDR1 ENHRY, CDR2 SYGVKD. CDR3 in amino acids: CAISDWSGSTEAFF. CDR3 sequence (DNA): TGTGCCATCAGTGATTGGTCGGGGTCAACTGAAGCTTTCTTT.

The CDR3 sequence: CASISGSFYEQYF. CDR3 DNA sequence: TGTGCCAGCATTAGCGGGAGCTTCTACGAGCAGTACTTC. The chain joins TRBV6-1 to TRBJ2-7; TRBD2 matches 9 bases. Unmatched junction bases numbered 4, after V lost 7 bases and J lost 3 bases. CDR3 length: 13 amino acids. The germline V gene encodes CDR1 MNHNS and CDR2 SASEGT.

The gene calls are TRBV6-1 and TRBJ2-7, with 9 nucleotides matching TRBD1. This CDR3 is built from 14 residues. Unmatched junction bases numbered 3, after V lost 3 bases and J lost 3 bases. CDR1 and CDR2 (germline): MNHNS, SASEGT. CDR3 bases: TGTGCCAGCAGTGAGCGGGACAGGGTCTACGAGCAGTACTTC. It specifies CASSERDRVYEQYF.

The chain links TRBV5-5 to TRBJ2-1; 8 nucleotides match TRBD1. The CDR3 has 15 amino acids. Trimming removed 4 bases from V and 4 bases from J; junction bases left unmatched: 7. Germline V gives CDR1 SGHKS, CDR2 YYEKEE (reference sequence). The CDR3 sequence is CASSGGDRTYNEQFF. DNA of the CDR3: TGTGCCAGCAGCGGAGGGGACAGGACGTACAATGAGCAGTTCTTC.

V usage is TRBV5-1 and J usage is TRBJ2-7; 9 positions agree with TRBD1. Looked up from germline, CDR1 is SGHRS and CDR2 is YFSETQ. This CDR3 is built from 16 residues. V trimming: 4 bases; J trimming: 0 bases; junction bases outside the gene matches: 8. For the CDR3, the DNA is TGCGCCAGCAGCCTTGGACAGGGGCGAAGCTCCTACGAGCAGTACTTC. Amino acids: CASSLGQGRSSYEQYF.

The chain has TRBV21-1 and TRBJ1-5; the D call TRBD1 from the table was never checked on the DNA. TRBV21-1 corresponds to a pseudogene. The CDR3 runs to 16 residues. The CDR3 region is CASSKRLDRATQPQHF. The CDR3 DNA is TGTGCCAGCAGCAAAAGACTTGACAGGGCCACACAGCCCCAGCATTTT.

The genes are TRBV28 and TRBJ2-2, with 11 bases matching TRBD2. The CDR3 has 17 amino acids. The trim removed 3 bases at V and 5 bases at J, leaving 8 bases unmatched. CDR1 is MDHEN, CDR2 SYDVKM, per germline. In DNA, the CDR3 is TGTGCCAGCAGTTTTGGGCTAGCGGGAGGACGAACCGGGGAGCTGTTTTTT. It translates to CASSFGLAGGRTGELFF.

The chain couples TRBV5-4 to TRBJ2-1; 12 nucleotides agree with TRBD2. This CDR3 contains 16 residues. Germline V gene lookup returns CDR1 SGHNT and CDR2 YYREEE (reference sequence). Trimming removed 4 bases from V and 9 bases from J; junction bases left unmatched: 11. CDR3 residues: CASSQAGLAGSSEQFF. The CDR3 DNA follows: TGTGCCAGCAGCCAAGCAGGACTAGCGGGATCAAGTGAGCAGTTCTTC.

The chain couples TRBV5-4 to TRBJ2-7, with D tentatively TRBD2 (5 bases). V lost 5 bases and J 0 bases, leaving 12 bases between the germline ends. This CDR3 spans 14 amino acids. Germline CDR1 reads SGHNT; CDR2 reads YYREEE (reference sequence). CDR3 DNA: TGTGCCAGCAGGACCCGGGATAGCTCCTACGAGCAGTACTTC. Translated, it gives CASRTRDSSYEQYF.